This section outlines one TCR beta chain sequence together with its context. Its target is unknown. These data come from a study of T cells in localized non-small cell lung cancer. General study findings and limits: Clonality of T cells reached its maximum in uninvolved adjacent lung, surpassing tumor. Adjacent lung was found to contain a median approximately 50 of the top 100 tumor clones.

The method was immunoSEQ multiplex PCR; TCRdb's version includes in-frame clones alone and lacks a portion of them. The sample carries 30,000 to 45,000 clones, approximately 88% recorded once. CDR3 length: 15 residues. V shed 1 base and J 4 bases; nucleotides not matched to a gene: 1. CDR1 is MGHRA and CDR2 is YSYEKL in the germline V gene. The sequence came from a woman between 40 and 69 years old with stage I lung adenocarcinoma. The input for sequencing was peripheral blood, taken before any cancer treatment. The chain links TRBV4-1 to TRBJ2-2; TRBD2 aligns across 9 bases. The DNA for the CDR3 is TGCGCCAGCAGCCAAGGCGGGAGGGGCACCGGGGAGCTGTTTTTT. Translated, it gives CASSQGGRGTGELFF.